The 27 T cell receptor beta chains in this list originate from one sample, sequenced in a study of blood T cell repertoires in COVID-19 (dated by TCRdb to 2019 to 2021). Receptor libraries were prepared by the immunoSEQ multiplex PCR assay. Not all clones reach the TCRdb copy of this immuneACCESS table, which keeps in-frame sequences only. Checked studies attribute under half of the gap to unresolved V genes and leave the rest unexplained. The sample yields 30,000 or so clones; approximately 86% were counted once. The top ten hold approximately 5.7% of the sample. Material for sequencing was peripheral blood. The receptors were sampled from an elderly woman with active or convalescent COVID-19.

The chain couples TRBV19 to TRBJ2-1; 9 bases are a match to TRBD1. The germline CDR1 and CDR2 sequences are LNHDA and SQIVND (reference sequence). The length of the CDR3 is 15 residues. Unmatched junction bases numbered 9, after V lost 5 bases and J lost 7 bases. The CDR3 sequence: CASSPRGQGGNEQFF. Here the CDR3 DNA reads TGTGCCAGTAGTCCCAGGGGACAGGGTGGTAATGAGCAGTTCTTC. The whole variable domain, filled in from reference TRBV19 and TRBJ2-1, reads DGGITQSPKYLFRKEGQNVTLSCEQNLNHDAMYWYRQDPGQGLRLIYYSQIVNDFQKGDIAEGYSVSREKKESFPLTVTSAQKNPTAFYLCASSPRGQGGNEQFFGPGTRLTVL.

The chain uses TRBV4-3 and TRBJ2-1, with TRBD2 identical over 13 bases. The CDR3 spans 15 residues. Trimming took 5 bases from V and 6 from J; bases not matched to a gene: 4. Looked up from germline, CDR1 is LGHNA and CDR2 is YSLEER. The chain's CDR3 is CASSTGTSGINEQFF. In DNA, the CDR3 is TGCGCCAGCAGCACCGGGACTAGCGGGATCAATGAGCAGTTCTTC.

CDR3 region: CASSLTWGGTGELFF. The CDR3 DNA is TGCGCCAGCAGCTTGACCTGGGGAGGGACCGGGGAGCTGTTTTTT. The chain employs TRBV5-1 and TRBJ2-2; 7 bases match TRBD2. From germline, CDR1 is SGHRS and CDR2 YFSETQ. This CDR3 contains 15 residues. V dropped 1 base and J dropped 5; count of bases not matched to a gene: 5. The full variable domain, rest sourced from reference TRBV5-1 and TRBJ2-2, is KAGVTQTPRYLIKTRGQQVTLSCSPISGHRSVSWYQQTPGQGLQFLFEYFSETQRNKGNFPGRFSGRQFSNSRSEMNVSTLELGDSALYLCASSLTWGGTGELFFGEGSRLTVL.

The rearrangement links TRBV7-3 to TRBJ2-3, with TRBD2 identical over 11 bases. The V gene's germline CDR1 is SGHTA and CDR2 FQGTGA. The CDR3 sequence is 15 residues long. With 5 bases clipped from V and 1 base from J, the junction kept 2 bases outside the gene matches. Here the CDR3 reads CASSRTSGRTDTQYF. Here the CDR3 DNA reads TGTGCCAGCAGCCGGACTAGCGGGCGCACAGATACGCAGTATTTT. The complete variable domain, with remaining parts taken from reference TRBV7-3 and TRBJ2-3, reads GAGVSQTPSNKVTEKGKYVELRCDPISGHTALYWYRQSLGQGPEFLIYFQGTGAADDSGLPNDRFFAVRPEGSVSTLKIQRTERGDSAVYLCASSRTSGRTDTQYFGPGTRLTVL.

The CDR3 loop is CASSTLGDRTGNGLYEQYF. The CDR3 DNA reads as TGTGCCAGTAGTACCCTGGGGGACCGGACAGGGAATGGTCTCTACGAGCAGTACTTC. The V and J genes are TRBV19 and TRBJ2-7; 8 bases line up with TRBD1. Germline loops: CDR1 LNHDA, CDR2 SQIVND (reference sequence). The CDR3 has 19 amino acids. The V gene end was trimmed by 4 bases and the J gene end by 3 bases; junction bases not matched to a gene: 20.

The sample holds a few counts of this clone. The gene calls are TRBV10-3 and TRBJ1-3; D is unclear. The CDR3 runs to 13 residues. The germline CDR1 and CDR2 sequences are ENHRY and SYGVKD. Trimming cost V 8 bases and J 0 bases, with 8 bases left between them. The DNA of the CDR3 is TGTGCCATCGTAAGCGACTCTGGAAACACCATATATTTT. It specifies CAIVSDSGNTIYF.

This clone has just one count. The rearrangement joins TRBV6-6 to TRBJ1-3; D remains ambiguous. Trimming removed 6 bases from V and 0 bases from J, with 9 bases in between. The CDR3 runs 14 residues. Germline-derived CDR1 and CDR2 are MNHNY and SVGAGI (reference sequence). In DNA form, the CDR3 reads TGTGCCAGCAGCGACACTTACTCTGGAAACACCATATATTTT. Amino acids: CASSDTYSGNTIYF.

The chain employs TRBV5-5 and TRBJ1-2; no clear D. Trimming shortened V by 0 bases and J by 3 bases, and 9 bases separated the two germline ends. Germline CDR1 is SGHKS and CDR2 is YYEKEE (reference sequence). The length of the CDR3 is 14 residues. CDR3 protein: CASSLADTYYGYTF. The CDR3 DNA reads TGTGCCAGCAGCTTGGCCGACACCTACTATGGCTACACCTTC.

This clone was seen a single time. The rearrangement joins TRBV3-1 (or the pseudogene TRBV3-2) to TRBJ1-2; 8 nucleotides align to TRBD1. CDR3 length equals 13 residues. Germline values: CDR1 LGHDT, CDR2 YNNKEL (reference sequence). V shed 6 bases, J shed 3 bases, and the junction held 3 bases outside the gene matches. Here the CDR3 reads CASSQDRDYGYTF. The CDR3, as DNA: TGTGCCAGCAGTCAGGACAGGGACTATGGCTACACCTTC.

The V call is TRBV18, the J call TRBJ1-4, with 8 bases matching TRBD1. The CDR3 has 14 residues. V was pared by 4 bases and J by 3 bases, with 1 base of the junction left unmatched. Germline V gene sequence: CDR1 KGHSH, CDR2 LQKENI. In DNA form, the CDR3 reads TGTGCCAGCTCACACAGGGGGTCTAATGAAAAACTGTTTTTT. The encoded protein is CASSHRGSNEKLFF.

The gene calls are TRBV5-1 and TRBJ2-3; TRBD2 agrees at 13 bases. After removal of 3 bases from V and 4 bases from J, the junction contained 5 bases not matched to a gene. Germline V gene data show CDR1 as SGHRS and CDR2 as YFSETQ. The CDR3 is made up of 16 amino acids. CDR3 sequence reads: CASSSRTSGGADTQYF. DNA of the CDR3: TGCGCCAGCAGCTCCCGGACTAGCGGGGGTGCAGATACGCAGTATTTT.

The chain uses TRBV6-2 or TRBV6-3 and TRBJ2-7; TRBD2 might be the D (5 bases). From germline, CDR1 is MNHEY and CDR2 SVGEGT. The CDR3 spans 15 residues. V lost 0 bases to trimming and J lost 8 bases, with 17 bases between them. In nucleotides, the CDR3 is TGTGCCAGCAGTTACTCTAGGACTCTCGTCCCAAAGCAGTACTTC. It codes for CASSYSRTLVPKQYF.

V usage is TRBV28 and J usage is TRBJ2-7; TRBD1 matches 7 bases. The CDR3 is 13 residues long. The J segment lost 3 bases and the V segment lost 6 bases, leaving 5 bases of the junction unmatched. Germline V gene data show CDR1 as MDHEN and CDR2 as SYDVKM. The CDR3 spells CASRRDRYYEQYF. CDR3 coding DNA: TGTGCCAGCAGGAGGGACAGATACTACGAGCAGTACTTC.

V gene TRBV28 combines with J gene TRBJ2-1, with 8 positions matching TRBD2. Germline V lookup: CDR1 MDHEN, CDR2 SYDVKM. V lost 4 bases to trimming and J lost 9 bases; unmatched junction nucleotides: 8. CDR3 size: 14 residues. Here the CDR3 DNA reads TGTGCCAGCAGTTCAGCGGGAGTGGTGGGTGAGCAGTTCTTC. Its protein product is CASSSAGVVGEQFF. Filled out from reference TRBV28 and TRBJ2-1, the complete variable domain reads DVKVTQSSRYLVKRTGEKVFLECVQDMDHENMFWYRQDPGLGLRLIYFSYDVKMKEKGDIPEGYSVSREKKERFSLILESASTNQTSMYLCASSSAGVVGEQFFGPGTRLTVL.

The chain combines TRBV2 with TRBJ1-3; TRBD1 is a possible D gene (5 bases). With 4 bases removed from V and 3 bases from J, the gap between germline ends came to 13 bases. CDR3 length: 15 residues. Germline CDR1 is SNHLY and CDR2 is FYNNEI. The CDR3 DNA is TGTGCCAGCAGTGTGCAGGGCATTGGTGGAAACACCATATATTTT. It specifies CASSVQGIGGNTIYF.

The rearrangement uses TRBV7-6 and TRBJ1-2; 8 bases align to TRBD1. Germline V gives CDR1 SGHVS, CDR2 FNYEAQ. After removal of 5 bases from V and 4 bases from J, the junction contained 3 bases not matched to a gene. The CDR3 has 13 amino acids. The CDR3 sequence is CASSTDRGYGYTF. The CDR3 DNA follows: TGTGCCAGCAGCACCGACAGGGGCTATGGCTACACCTTC. Drawing the rest from reference TRBV7-6 and TRBJ1-2, the complete variable domain is GAGVSQSPRYKVTKRGQDVALRCDPISGHVSLYWYRQALGQGPEFLTYFNYEAQQDKSGLPNDRFSAERPEGSISTLTIQRTEQRDSAMYRCASSTDRGYGYTFGSGTRLTVV.

This chain uses TRBV29-1 with TRBJ2-7; 10 nucleotides line up with TRBD2. The CDR3 spans 15 residues. The ends lost 0 bases at V and 4 bases at J; junction bases unmatched: 6. The germline gives CDR1 SQVTM, CDR2 ANQGSEA. CDR3 nucleotide sequence: TGCAGCGTTGAAGACAGGGCTAGCGGGAGTTACGAGCAGTACTTC. It codes for CSVEDRASGSYEQYF.

CDR3 coding DNA: TGTGCTAGTGCCCCCCCAGGGGTTGAAGCTTTCTTT. Translated: CASAPPGVEAFF. The rearrangement uses TRBV12-5 and TRBJ1-1, with D possibly being TRBD1 (6 bases). V was clipped by 7 bases and J by 7 bases, with 13 bases between them. The CDR3 has 12 residues. From germline, CDR1 is LGHNT and CDR2 FRNRAP.

The V call is TRBV7-8, the J call TRBJ1-1; tentatively, D is TRBD1 (6 bases). V lost 6 bases to trimming and J lost 5 bases, with 10 bases between them. Germline V gives CDR1 SGHVS, CDR2 FQNEAQ. The CDR3 is 12 amino acids. CDR3 in amino acids: CASSQGGTEAFF. The CDR3 nucleotides read TGTGCCAGCAGTCAAGGGGGAACTGAAGCTTTCTTT.

The CDR3 region is CATSRGGGGPYGYTF. The DNA of the CDR3 is TGTGCCACCAGCAGGGGGGGAGGGGGTCCCTATGGCTACACCTTC. The genes are TRBV15 and TRBJ1-2, with a possible D match to TRBD1 (6 bases). CDR1 is LNHNV, CDR2 YYDKDF, per germline (reference sequence). Trimming cost V 3 bases and J 4 bases, with 15 bases left between them. CDR3 length: 15 residues.

This chain links TRBV7-9 with TRBJ2-1; tentatively, D is TRBD2 (6 bases). The V and J ends lost 5 bases and 6 bases respectively, with 14 bases between them. The length of the CDR3 is 14 residues. Germline lookup yields CDR1 SEHNR and CDR2 FQNEAQ (reference sequence). The CDR3 coding sequence is TGTGCCAGCAGCACATCCGGGGGAAGCAATGAGCAGTTCTTC. Translating gives CASSTSGGSNEQFF.

The J gene is TRBJ1-1, the V gene TRBV5-1; the D is unclear. Germline V gives CDR1 SGHRS, CDR2 YFSETQ. CDR3 size: 14 residues. V was trimmed by 2 bases and J by 1 base, leaving 9 bases between them. The CDR3 bases are TGCGCCAGCAGCTTCGGGAAGACGAACACTGAAGCTTTCTTT. Translating it yields CASSFGKTNTEAFF.

The CDR3 nucleotides read TGCAGCGTTGAAGGATGGCAGGGGGCGAACGGGGAGCTGTTTTTT. This codes for CSVEGWQGANGELFF. The chain couples TRBV29-1 to TRBJ2-2; 8 positions agree with TRBD1. With V trimmed by 1 base and J by 7 bases, 8 bases remained unmatched. Looked up from germline, CDR1 is SQVTM and CDR2 is ANQGSEA. The CDR3 has 15 amino acids.

The rearrangement uses TRBV19 and TRBJ2-6; 10 nucleotides line up with TRBD1. Germline V gene data show CDR1 as LNHDA and CDR2 as SQIVND (reference sequence). V gave up 10 bases and J gave up 1 base; unmatched junction bases: 7. The CDR3 runs 16 residues. CDR3 sequence (DNA): TGTGCCACCCGGGACAGGGGAGGGTCTGGGGCCAACGTCCTGACTTTC. This sequence encodes CATRDRGGSGANVLTF.

In its sample, this clone was seen once. Other nucleotide sequences from this sample produce the same CDR3. The V call is TRBV7-2, the J call TRBJ1-2; no firm D call. V lost 5 bases to trimming and J lost 6 bases, with 13 bases between them. Germline V CDR1 and CDR2: SGHTA, FQGNSA. This CDR3 comprises 13 residues. The chain's CDR3 is CASSPSDTDGYTF. The CDR3 DNA reads TGTGCCAGCAGCCCCTCAGACACGGATGGCTACACCTTC.

The J gene is TRBJ1-5, the V gene TRBV19; 7 bases agree with TRBD1. Per the germline V gene, CDR1 is LNHDA and CDR2 is SQIVND (reference sequence). There are 17 residues in the CDR3. The ends lost 1 base at V and 4 bases at J; junction bases unmatched: 10. CDR3 DNA sequence: TGTGCCAGTAGTATAGCCGAGGGACAGAGGTGGAATCAGCCCCAGCATTTT. It yields the protein CASSIAEGQRWNQPQHF.

The V call is TRBV19, the J call TRBJ2-1, with 8 bases lining up with TRBD1. In germline, CDR1 is LNHDA, CDR2 SQIVND (reference sequence). The V gene end was trimmed by 2 bases and the J gene end by 6 bases; junction bases not matched to a gene: 3. CDR3 length: 14 amino acids. CDR3 sequence reads: CASSIQGAGNEQFF. In DNA, the CDR3 is TGTGCCAGTAGTATACAGGGGGCAGGCAATGAGCAGTTCTTC.